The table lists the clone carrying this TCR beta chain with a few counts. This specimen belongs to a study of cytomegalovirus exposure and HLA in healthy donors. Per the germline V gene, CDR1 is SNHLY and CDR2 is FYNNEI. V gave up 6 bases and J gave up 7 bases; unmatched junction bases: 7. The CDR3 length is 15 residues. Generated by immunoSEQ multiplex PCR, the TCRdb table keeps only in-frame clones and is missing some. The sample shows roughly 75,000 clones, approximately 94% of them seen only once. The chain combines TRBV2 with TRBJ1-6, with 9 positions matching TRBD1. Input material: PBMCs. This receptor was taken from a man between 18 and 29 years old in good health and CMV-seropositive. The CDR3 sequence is CASRVGTGKNSPLHF. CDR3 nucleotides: TGTGCCAGCAGGGTTGGGACAGGGAAGAATTCACCCCTCCACTTT.